This section outlines one TCR beta chain sequence together with its context. The antigen is not known. TCRdb re-called the RT-PCR reads with MiXCR, one entry per CDR3 protein. The table shows 650,000 to 850,000 distinct CDR3 sequences, with 14% occurring only once. These data belong to a study of response to subunit inactivated influenza vaccine. Study-wide findings and caveats: Every seasonal influenza vaccination brings in few new T cells, the authors suggested.

Germline values: CDR1 MNHNS, CDR2 SASEGT. Trimming shortened V by 5 bases and J by 3 bases, and 17 bases separated the two germline ends. The CDR3 is 15 amino acids. The sequence was obtained from a man in his fifties or sixties who received an inactivated influenza vaccine. The source material was PBMCs from blood, sampled around two weeks before vaccination. The gene calls are TRBV6-1 and TRBJ2-7; D not resolved. The DNA for the CDR3 is TGTGCCAGCAGTCGACCGGCATTAAGCAGCTACGAGCAGTACTTC. It translates to CASSRPALSSYEQYF.